A selection of T cell receptor beta chains follows, all from one sample in a study of T cells in Graves' hyperthyroidism and ophthalmopathy. TCRdb re-derived calls from the multiplex PCR reads in MiXCR, one entry per CDR3 protein. The table records over 250,000 distinct CDR3 sequences, 25% of them present only once. The sequenced sample was blood. Source of these receptors: a man aged 35-49 years with Graves' hyperthyroidism that later progressed to Graves' ophthalmopathy. The CDR3 runs from the conserved cysteine through the conserved F or W. D genes are given only for firm matches. Clone size is given for some rows only: seen once, a few or many times, or a class if the clone is expanded.

len	d_gene	v_gene	abundance	j_gene	CDR3aa	CDR3nt
12	.	TRBV12-3/TRBV12-4	many	TRBJ2-7	CASTGQHYEQYF	TGTGCCAGCACCGGACAGCACTACGAGCAGTACTTC
13	.	TRBV15	many	TRBJ1-1	CATSKARNTEAFF	TGTGCCACCAGCAAAGCAAGGAACACTGAAGCTTTCTTT
13	.	TRBV19	many	TRBJ2-5	CASSIGWQETQYF	TGTGCCAGTAGTATAGGGTGGCAAGAGACCCAGTACTTC
15	TRBD2	TRBV6-2/TRBV6-3	.	TRBJ2-7	CASSSTSGRSNEQYF	TGTGCCAGCAGTTCGACTAGCGGGAGGTCCAACGAGCAGTACTTC
13	.	TRBV7-9	many	TRBJ1-1	CASGLWGGTEAFF	TGTGCCAGCGGTCTCTGGGGGGGCACTGAAGCTTTCTTT
13	TRBD1	TRBV20-1	.	TRBJ1-1	CSAPRQGDTEAFF	TGCAGTGCTCCCAGACAGGGAGACACTGAAGCTTTCTTT
14	.	TRBV7-8	.	TRBJ2-7	CASSLGTDAYEQYF	TGTGCCAGCAGCTTAGGGACGGACGCCTACGAGCAGTACTTC
14	.	TRBV19	many	TRBJ2-2	CASSTPGGSGELFF	TGTGCCAGTAGTACGCCCGGTGGCTCCGGGGAGCTGTTTTTT
15	TRBD1	TRBV27	.	TRBJ1-2	CASSFSGTENYGYTF	TGTGCCAGCAGTTTTTCCGGGACAGAGAACTATGGCTACACCTTC
14	TRBD1	TRBV2	many	TRBJ2-2	CASISGTGIGELFF	TGTGCCAGCATTTCCGGGACAGGGATCGGGGAGCTGTTTTTT
13	.	TRBV27	many	TRBJ2-7	CASSLKSKYEQYF	TGTGCCAGCAGTTTAAAGAGCAAATACGAGCAGTACTTC
14	TRBD2	TRBV12-3/TRBV12-4	.	TRBJ2-7	CASRGLAGVSEQYF	TGTGCCAGCAGAGGACTAGCGGGAGTGTCCGAGCAGTACTTC
14	.	TRBV12-3/TRBV12-4	many	TRBJ2-7	CASSLLQGLREQYF	TGTGCCAGCAGTTTATTACAGGGTTTAAGGGAGCAGTACTTC
12	TRBD1	TRBV12-3/TRBV12-4	.	TRBJ2-7	CASSSGGGEQYF	TGTGCCAGCAGTTCAGGGGGCGGCGAGCAGTACTTC
15	.	TRBV29-1	many	TRBJ1-1	CSVEDSQGTNTEAFF	TGCAGCGTTGAAGATTCCCAGGGGACGAACACTGAAGCTTTCTTT
13	.	TRBV6-4	.	TRBJ2-4	CASSYNVGAIQYF	TGTGCCAGCAGTTACAATGTAGGGGCCATTCAGTACTTC
14	.	TRBV12-3/TRBV12-4	.	TRBJ2-5	CASRPHGGEETQYF	TGTGCCAGCAGACCCCATGGGGGCGAAGAGACCCAGTACTTC
15	TRBD2	TRBV6-1	many	TRBJ2-5	CASSFGTSGRETQYF	TGTGCCAGCTCTTTCGGGACTAGCGGGAGAGAGACCCAGTACTTC
14	.	TRBV12-3/TRBV12-4	.	TRBJ1-5	CASSPGQYNQPQHF	TGTGCCAGCAGTCCAGGACAGTACAATCAGCCCCAGCATTTT
13	TRBD1	TRBV6-1	many	TRBJ2-4	CASSTDRGNIQYF	TGTGCCAGCAGCACGGACAGGGGAAACATTCAGTACTTC
15	TRBD1	TRBV6-2/TRBV6-3	many	TRBJ2-7	CASSRSGQGHYEQYF	TGTGCCAGCAGCCGTAGCGGACAGGGCCACTACGAGCAGTACTTC
14	TRBD2	TRBV5-6	.	TRBJ2-5	CASSGGDQGETQYF	TGTGCCAGCAGCGGGGGGGACCAAGGAGAGACCCAGTACTTC
12	.	TRBV6-1	.	TRBJ1-1	CASSEVVREAFF	TGTGCCAGCAGTGAAGTGGTAAGAGAAGCTTTCTTT
15	.	TRBV2	many	TRBJ2-2	CASPTGTANTGELFF	TGTGCCAGCCCAACCGGGACGGCGAACACCGGGGAGCTGTTTTTT
14	.	TRBV11-3	many	TRBJ1-1	CASSREGRNTEAFF	TGTGCCAGCAGCAGGGAGGGTCGGAACACTGAAGCTTTCTTT
15	.	TRBV10-3	.	TRBJ1-5	CAISESGGPNQPQHF	TGTGCCATCAGTGAGTCGGGGGGCCCCAATCAGCCCCAGCATTTT